These 24 T cell receptor beta chains share one sample of origin, sequenced in a study of shared T cell receptors in the human thymus. Generated by immunoSEQ multiplex PCR, the TCRdb table keeps only in-frame clones and is missing some. The sample has about 540,000 clones, around 78% seen once. The sample was also reused in another study, on human thymus T cells.

The sample comprised thymocytes. Receptors were obtained from a boy in the first two years of life with a congenital heart defect.

The chain recombines TRBV7-9 with TRBJ1-1, with D perhaps TRBD1 (6 bases). This CDR3 spans 14 amino acids. CDR1 is SEHNR and CDR2 is FQNEAQ in the germline V gene (reference sequence). V dropped 5 bases and J dropped 0 bases, with 10 bases sitting between them. In DNA, the CDR3 is TGTGCCAGCAGCAACGACAGGCTGAACACTGAAGCTTTCTTT. Translated: CASSNDRLNTEAFF.

The chain is built from TRBV6-5 and TRBJ1-4; D may be TRBD1 (5 bases). V was clipped by 0 bases and J by 0 bases, with 8 bases between them. This CDR3 contains 16 residues. Germline CDR1 reads MNHEY; CDR2 reads SVGAGI. CDR3 in DNA: TGTGCCAGCAGTTACTCGGGGGGTTCAACTAATGAAAAACTGTTTTTT. This sequence encodes CASSYSGGSTNEKLFF.

The chain joins TRBV6-5 to TRBJ1-2, with 10 positions matching TRBD1. CDR3 length: 15 amino acids. CDR1 and CDR2 (germline): MNHEY, SVGAGI. The J segment lost 2 bases and the V segment lost 6 bases, leaving 6 bases of the junction unmatched. CDR3 in amino acids: CASSLGQGRNYGYTF. CDR3 DNA sequence: TGTGCCAGCAGCCTGGGACAGGGGAGGAACTATGGCTACACCTTC.

The rearrangement links TRBV4-3 to TRBJ2-3, with TRBD2 matching 8 bases. CDR1 LGHNA and CDR2 YSLEER come from the germline V gene. Unmatched junction bases numbered 20, after V lost 0 bases and J lost 9 bases. The CDR3 is 19 residues long. The CDR3 nucleotides read TGCGCCAGCAGCCAAGATTCCGTTCAGGGACTAGGGGTTCGGGACACGCAGTATTTT. Translation: CASSQDSVQGLGVRDTQYF.

CDR3 bases: TGTGCCACCAGCACCCAAGACACTTATGGCTACACCTTC. This gives the protein CATSTQDTYGYTF. J is TRBJ1-2 and V is TRBV15; no firm D call. Germline assignment: CDR1 LNHNV and CDR2 YYDKDF (reference sequence). V shed 4 bases and J shed 5 bases, with 11 bases lying between them. CDR3 length: 13 residues.

The chain couples TRBV23-1 to TRBJ1-1; D possibly corresponds to TRBD1 (5 bases). TRBV23-1 is labeled an ORF, and its function is uncertain. Deletions cut 7 bases from V and 1 base from J, with 16 bases between. The CDR3 spans 15 residues. The CDR3 DNA reads as TGCGCCAGCATCTCCTATAGGGGTAGGAACACTGAAGCTTTCTTT. Translated, it gives CASISYRGRNTEAFF.

The gene calls are TRBV11-2 and TRBJ2-7; 9 bases match TRBD2. Germline V gives CDR1 SGHAT, CDR2 FQNNGV. The CDR3 totals 14 residues. With V trimmed by 4 bases and J by 2 bases, 3 bases remained unmatched. As DNA, the CDR3 is TGTGCCAGCAGCTCGACTAGCGGAGCCTACGAGCAGTACTTC. It yields the protein CASSSTSGAYEQYF.

The genes are TRBV27 and TRBJ2-3; D unresolved. V was clipped by 4 bases and J by 2 bases, with 7 bases between them. Looked up from germline, CDR1 is MNHEY and CDR2 is SMNVEV (reference sequence). This CDR3 region has 13 residues. CDR3 loop: CASSWQNTDTQYF. In DNA form, the CDR3 reads TGTGCCAGCAGTTGGCAAAACACAGATACGCAGTATTTT.

The chain recombines TRBV30 with TRBJ2-7, with 8 positions matching TRBD2. This CDR3 comprises 14 residues. The germline V gene encodes CDR1 GTSNPN and CDR2 SVGIG (reference sequence). Trimming at V came to 2 bases and at J to 2 bases, leaving 5 bases not matched to a gene. Written as DNA, the CDR3 is TGTGCCTGGAGTCCGGGGGGGCCCCCCTACGAGCAGTACTTC. Translating it yields CAWSPGGPPYEQYF.

The chain uses TRBV28 and TRBJ1-2; 7 bases match TRBD1. Losses at the gene ends were 6 bases for V and 5 bases for J; bases not matched to a gene: 3. CDR1 MDHEN and CDR2 SYDVKM come from the germline V gene. The CDR3 runs to 12 residues. Here the CDR3 reads CASSWTGYGYTF. The CDR3 nucleotides read TGTGCCAGCAGCTGGACAGGTTATGGCTACACCTTC.

V is TRBV9 and J is TRBJ2-1; 10 bases agree with TRBD2. The trim removed 0 bases at V and 8 bases at J, leaving 8 bases unmatched. CDR1 is SGDLS, CDR2 YYNGEE, per germline. CDR3 length equals 16 residues. In DNA, the CDR3 is TGTGCCAGCAGCGTAGGCCGAGCGGGAGGGGTGGATGAGCAGTTCTTC. Translating it yields CASSVGRAGGVDEQFF. Full variable domain (remainder filled in from reference TRBV9 and TRBJ2-1): DSGVTQTPKHLITATGQRVTLRCSPRSGDLSVYWYQQSLDQGLQFLIQYYNGEERAKGNILERFSAQQFPDLHSELNLSSLELGDSALYFCASSVGRAGGVDEQFFGPGTRLTVL.

The chain combines TRBV5-1 with TRBJ2-7, with TRBD2 matching 16 bases. Looked up from germline, CDR1 is SGHRS and CDR2 is YFSETQ. V was pared by 4 bases and J by 6 bases, with 16 bases of the junction left unmatched. The CDR3 has 19 amino acids. The CDR3 region is CASSPIGTSGRDGMVEQYF. The CDR3 nucleotides are TGCGCCAGCAGCCCAATCGGGACTAGCGGGAGGGATGGGATGGTCGAGCAGTACTTC.

The chain carries TRBV5-4 and TRBJ2-7; 7 bases line up with TRBD2. Germline CDR1 SGHNT, CDR2 YYREEE (reference sequence). The V segment lost 2 bases and the J segment 5 bases; nucleotides outside the gene matches: 4. CDR3 size: 13 residues. This CDR3 reads CASSFETSNEQYF. CDR3 in DNA: TGTGCCAGCAGCTTCGAGACTAGCAACGAGCAGTACTTC.

The gene calls are TRBV15 and TRBJ2-7, with a weak D call TRBD1 (6 bases). V shed 0 bases and J shed 4 bases, with 16 bases lying between them. Germline CDR1 and CDR2: LNHNV and YYDKDF (reference sequence). The length of the CDR3 is 16 residues. The CDR3 DNA reads TGTGCCACCAGCAGAGATCGGGCCACGGGACAATACGAGCAGTACTTC. It codes for CATSRDRATGQYEQYF.

The chain joins TRBV2 to TRBJ2-7; TRBD1 aligns across 8 bases. Germline V gives CDR1 SNHLY, CDR2 FYNNEI. V gave up 6 bases and J gave up 11 bases; unmatched junction bases: 3. The CDR3 totals 10 residues. Here the CDR3 DNA reads TGTGCCAGCAGACAGGGGGAGGAGTACTTC. This codes for CASRQGEEYF.

The chain is built from TRBV19 and TRBJ2-7, with D possibly TRBD1 on 5 matching bases. V was trimmed by 5 bases and J by 0 bases, leaving 23 bases between them. Germline assignment: CDR1 LNHDA and CDR2 SQIVND (reference sequence). The length of the CDR3 is 18 residues. The CDR3 sequence: CASSPHRGAVGNSYEQYF. The CDR3 DNA reads as TGTGCCAGTAGTCCCCATAGGGGCGCAGTTGGAAACTCCTACGAGCAGTACTTC.

V is TRBV4-3 and J is TRBJ2-3; the D gene is possibly TRBD1 (5 bases). Looked up from germline, CDR1 is LGHNA and CDR2 is YSLEER. V was cut by 1 base and J by 6 bases, with 11 bases left in between. This CDR3 is built from 14 residues. The CDR3: CASSQGAGRDTQYF. The CDR3 DNA sequence: TGCGCCAGCAGCCAAGGGGCAGGGCGGGATACGCAGTATTTT.

The J gene is TRBJ1-2, the V gene TRBV5-1, with 12 bases aligning to TRBD1. J gave up 4 bases and V 3 bases, and 7 bases lay outside the gene matches. The CDR3 loop spans 16 amino acids. Germline values: CDR1 SGHRS, CDR2 YFSETQ. DNA for the CDR3: TGCGCCAGCAGCTGGAGGGGGACAGGGGGCGTCTATGGCTACACCTTC. It yields the protein CASSWRGTGGVYGYTF.

The chain has TRBV29-1 and TRBJ2-1; 14 bases align to TRBD2. The junction had 6 bases not matched to a gene; V was cut back by 6 bases and J by 5 bases. CDR3 size: 15 residues. Germline CDR1 is SQVTM and CDR2 is ANQGSEA. The CDR3 DNA sequence: TGCAGCGTCGGACTAGCGGGAGGTAGTGACAATGAGCAGTTCTTC. The encoded protein is CSVGLAGGSDNEQFF.

The V call is TRBV5-5, the J call TRBJ2-1; no clear D. Looked up from germline, CDR1 is SGHKS and CDR2 is YYEKEE (reference sequence). V lost 4 bases to trimming and J lost 5 bases, with 16 bases between them. The CDR3 has 15 residues. The CDR3 region has the DNA TGTGCCAGCAGCCCCTATGTGGGCTCAAACAATGAGCAGTTCTTC. Translated, it gives CASSPYVGSNNEQFF.

Turning to this clone: One junction end disagrees with the germline gene, perhaps due to a read error. The same CDR3 can be traced to other DNA sequences in this sample. The rearrangement uses TRBV6-4 and TRBJ1-2; TRBD1 agrees at 10 bases. The CDR3 covers 15 residues. The germline V gene has CDR1 MRHNA and CDR2 SNTAGT. CDR3 sequence: CASSDRGQGYYGYTF. CDR3 sequence (DNA): TGTGCCAGTAGTGACAGGGGACAGGGGTACTATGGCTACACCTTC.

This clone has only one observation. The CDR3 bases are TGCAGCGCCGCCGTTGGAGGGAGAGAAGAGACCCAGTACTTC. This gives the protein CSAAVGGREETQYF. The chain is built from TRBV29-1 and TRBJ2-5; tentatively, D is TRBD2 (6 bases). CDR1 SQVTM and CDR2 ANQGSEA come from the germline V gene. This CDR3 contains 14 residues. The ends were cut back, 7 bases at V and 3 bases at J, with 18 bases in the middle.

This chain uses TRBV9 with TRBJ1-2, with TRBD1 matching 10 bases. Unmatched junction bases numbered 6, after V lost 4 bases and J lost 6 bases. Germline CDR1 SGDLS, CDR2 YYNGEE. The CDR3 is 14 amino acids. CDR3: CASSPGQGNHGYTF. The CDR3 DNA reads TGTGCCAGCAGCCCGGGACAGGGGAACCATGGCTACACCTTC.

V and J are TRBV5-4 and TRBJ1-3, with D possibly matching TRBD1 (6 bases). V was shortened by 0 bases and J by 2 bases, with 9 bases between the two germline ends. Germline values: CDR1 SGHNT, CDR2 YYREEE (reference sequence). CDR3 length: 15 residues. The CDR3 sequence: CASSLDQGPGNTIYF. CDR3 in DNA: TGTGCCAGCAGCTTGGATCAGGGGCCTGGAAACACCATATATTTT.